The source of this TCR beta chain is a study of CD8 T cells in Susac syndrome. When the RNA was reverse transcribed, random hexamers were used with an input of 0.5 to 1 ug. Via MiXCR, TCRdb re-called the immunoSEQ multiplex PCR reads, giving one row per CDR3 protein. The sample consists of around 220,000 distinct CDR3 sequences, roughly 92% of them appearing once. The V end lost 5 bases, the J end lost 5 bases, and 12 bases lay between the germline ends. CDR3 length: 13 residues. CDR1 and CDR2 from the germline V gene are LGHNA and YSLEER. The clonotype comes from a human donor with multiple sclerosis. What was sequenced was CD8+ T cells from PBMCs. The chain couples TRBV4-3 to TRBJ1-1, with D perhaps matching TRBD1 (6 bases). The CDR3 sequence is CASSTGIGTEAFF. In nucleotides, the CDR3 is TGCGCCAGCAGCACAGGGATCGGAACTGAAGCTTTCTTT.